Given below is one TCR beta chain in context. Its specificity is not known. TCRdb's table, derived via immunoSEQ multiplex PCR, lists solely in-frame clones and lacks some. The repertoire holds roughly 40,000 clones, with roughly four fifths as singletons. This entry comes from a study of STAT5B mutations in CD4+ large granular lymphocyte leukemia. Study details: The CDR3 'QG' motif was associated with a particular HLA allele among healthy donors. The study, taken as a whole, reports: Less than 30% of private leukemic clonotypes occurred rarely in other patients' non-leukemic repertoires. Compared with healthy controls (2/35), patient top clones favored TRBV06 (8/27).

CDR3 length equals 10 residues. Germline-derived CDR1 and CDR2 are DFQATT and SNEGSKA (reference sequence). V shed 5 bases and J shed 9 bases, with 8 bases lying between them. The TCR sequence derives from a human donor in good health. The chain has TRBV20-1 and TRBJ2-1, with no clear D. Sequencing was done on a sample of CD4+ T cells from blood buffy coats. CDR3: CSAFDVEQFF. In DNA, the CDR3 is TGCAGTGCTTTCGACGTTGAGCAGTTCTTC.